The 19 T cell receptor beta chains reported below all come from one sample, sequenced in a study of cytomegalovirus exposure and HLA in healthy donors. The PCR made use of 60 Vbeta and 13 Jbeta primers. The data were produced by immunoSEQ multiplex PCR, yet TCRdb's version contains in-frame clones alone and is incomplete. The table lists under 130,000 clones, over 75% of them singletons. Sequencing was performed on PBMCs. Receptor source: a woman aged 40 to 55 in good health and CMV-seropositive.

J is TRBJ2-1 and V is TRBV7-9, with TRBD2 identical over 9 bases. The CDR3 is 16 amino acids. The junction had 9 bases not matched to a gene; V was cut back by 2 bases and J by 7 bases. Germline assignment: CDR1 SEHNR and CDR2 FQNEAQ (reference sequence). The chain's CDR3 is CASSLSFSGRNNEQFF. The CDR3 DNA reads TGTGCCAGCAGCTTATCTTTCAGCGGGAGGAATAATGAGCAGTTCTTC.

CDR3 residues: CASSRPIRDRKAEKLFF. The CDR3 coding sequence is TGTGCCAGCAGCCGACCGATCAGGGACAGGAAGGCAGAAAAACTGTTTTTT. The V and J genes are TRBV7-9 and TRBJ1-4, with 8 bases lining up with TRBD1. Germline V gives CDR1 SEHNR, CDR2 FQNEAQ (reference sequence). The V segment lost 5 bases and the J segment 8 bases; nucleotides outside the gene matches: 16. CDR3 length equals 17 residues.

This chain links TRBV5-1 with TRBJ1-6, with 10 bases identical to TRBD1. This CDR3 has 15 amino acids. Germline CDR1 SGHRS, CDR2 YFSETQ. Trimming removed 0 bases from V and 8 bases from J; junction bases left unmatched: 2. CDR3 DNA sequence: TGCGCCAGCAGCTTGGAGGGGACAGGGGATTCACCCCTCCACTTT. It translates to CASSLEGTGDSPLHF.

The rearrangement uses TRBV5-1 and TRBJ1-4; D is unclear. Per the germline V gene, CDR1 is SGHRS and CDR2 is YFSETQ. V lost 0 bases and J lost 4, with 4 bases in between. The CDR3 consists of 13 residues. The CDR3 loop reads CASSLGNNEKLFF. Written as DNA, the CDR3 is TGCGCCAGCAGCTTGGGTAATAATGAAAAACTGTTTTTT.

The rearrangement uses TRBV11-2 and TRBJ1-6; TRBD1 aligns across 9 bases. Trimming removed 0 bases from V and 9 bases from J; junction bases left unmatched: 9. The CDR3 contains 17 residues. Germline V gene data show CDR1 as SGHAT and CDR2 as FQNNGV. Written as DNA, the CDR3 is TGTGCCAGCAGCTTAGACTACGGGACAGGGCGGGGTTCACCCCTCCACTTT. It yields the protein CASSLDYGTGRGSPLHF.

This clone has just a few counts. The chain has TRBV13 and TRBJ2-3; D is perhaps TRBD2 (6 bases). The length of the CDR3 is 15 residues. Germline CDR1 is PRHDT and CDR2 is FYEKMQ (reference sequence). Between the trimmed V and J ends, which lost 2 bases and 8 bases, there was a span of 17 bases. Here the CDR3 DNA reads TGTGCCAGCAGCTTATCGGAGGGAAGGTTCGGTACGCAGTATTTT. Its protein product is CASSLSEGRFGTQYF.

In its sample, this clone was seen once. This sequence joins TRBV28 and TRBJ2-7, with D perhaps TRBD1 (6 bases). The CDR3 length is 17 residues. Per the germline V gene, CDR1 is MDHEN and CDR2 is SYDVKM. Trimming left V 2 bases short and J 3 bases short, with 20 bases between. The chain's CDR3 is CASSLSLITGRVYEQYF. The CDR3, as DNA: TGTGCCAGCAGTTTAAGTTTAATAACAGGGAGAGTCTACGAGCAGTACTTC.

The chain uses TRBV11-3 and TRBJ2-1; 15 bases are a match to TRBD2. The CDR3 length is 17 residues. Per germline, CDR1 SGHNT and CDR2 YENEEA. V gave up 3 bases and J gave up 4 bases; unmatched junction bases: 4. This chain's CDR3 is CASSFGTSGRLYNEQFF. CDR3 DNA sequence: TGTGCCAGCAGCTTTGGGACTAGCGGGAGGCTATACAATGAGCAGTTCTTC.

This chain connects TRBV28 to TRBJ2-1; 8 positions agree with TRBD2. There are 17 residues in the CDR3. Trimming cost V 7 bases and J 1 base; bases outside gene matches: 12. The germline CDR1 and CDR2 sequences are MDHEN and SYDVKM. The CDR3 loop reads CASTSSGRVNSYNEQFF. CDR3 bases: TGTGCCAGCACCTCATCCGGGAGGGTAAATTCCTACAATGAGCAGTTCTTC. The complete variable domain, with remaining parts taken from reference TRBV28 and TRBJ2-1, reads DVKVTQSSRYLVKRTGEKVFLECVQDMDHENMFWYRQDPGLGLRLIYFSYDVKMKEKGDIPEGYSVSREKKERFSLILESASTNQTSMYLCASTSSGRVNSYNEQFFGPGTRLTVL.

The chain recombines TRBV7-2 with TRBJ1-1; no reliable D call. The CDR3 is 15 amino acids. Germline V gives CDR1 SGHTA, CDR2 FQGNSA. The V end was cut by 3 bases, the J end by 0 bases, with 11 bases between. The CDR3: CASSLAGWVNTEAFF. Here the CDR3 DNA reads TGTGCCAGCAGCTTGGCAGGCTGGGTGAACACTGAAGCTTTCTTT.

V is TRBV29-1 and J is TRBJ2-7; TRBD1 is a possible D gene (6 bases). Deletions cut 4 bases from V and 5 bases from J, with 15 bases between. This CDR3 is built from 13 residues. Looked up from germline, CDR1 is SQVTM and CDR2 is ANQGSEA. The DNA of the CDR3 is TGCAGCGTTGCATGGACGGGGACAAACGAGCAGTACTTC. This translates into CSVAWTGTNEQYF.

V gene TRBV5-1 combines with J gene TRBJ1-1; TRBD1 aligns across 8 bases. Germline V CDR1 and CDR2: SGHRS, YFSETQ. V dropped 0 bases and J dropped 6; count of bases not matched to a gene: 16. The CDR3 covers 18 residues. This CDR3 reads CASSLGGQGAGVVPEAFF. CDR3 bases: TGCGCCAGCAGCTTGGGAGGGCAGGGGGCAGGCGTGGTCCCTGAAGCTTTCTTT.

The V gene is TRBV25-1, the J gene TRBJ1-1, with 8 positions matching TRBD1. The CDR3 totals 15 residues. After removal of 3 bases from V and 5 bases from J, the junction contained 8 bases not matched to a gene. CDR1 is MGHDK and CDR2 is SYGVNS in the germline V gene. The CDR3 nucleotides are TGTGCCAGCAGTGACCCTGGACAGGGAGGAACTGAAGCTTTCTTT. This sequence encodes CASSDPGQGGTEAFF.

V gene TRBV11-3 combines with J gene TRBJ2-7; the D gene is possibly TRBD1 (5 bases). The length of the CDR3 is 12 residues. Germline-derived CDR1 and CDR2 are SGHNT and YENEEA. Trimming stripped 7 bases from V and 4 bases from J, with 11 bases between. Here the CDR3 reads CASTGPGYEQYF. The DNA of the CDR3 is TGTGCCAGCACTGGCCCAGGGTACGAGCAGTACTTC.

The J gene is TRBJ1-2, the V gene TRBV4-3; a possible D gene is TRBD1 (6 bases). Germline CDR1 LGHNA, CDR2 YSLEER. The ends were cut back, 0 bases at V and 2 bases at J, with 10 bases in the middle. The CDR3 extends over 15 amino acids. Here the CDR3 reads CASSQERGINYGYTF. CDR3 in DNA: TGCGCCAGCAGCCAAGAAAGGGGGATCAACTATGGCTACACCTTC.

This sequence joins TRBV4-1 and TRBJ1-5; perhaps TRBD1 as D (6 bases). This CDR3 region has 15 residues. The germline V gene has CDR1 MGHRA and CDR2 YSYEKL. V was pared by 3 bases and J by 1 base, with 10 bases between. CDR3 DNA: TGCGCCAGCAGCCAGCCACAGGGAAGCAATCAGCCCCAGCATTTT. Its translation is CASSQPQGSNQPQHF.

The CDR3 here is CASSQEGGDTQYF. CDR3 DNA: TGTGCCAGCAGCCAGGAGGGAGGAGATACGCAGTATTTT. This chain uses TRBV4-2 with TRBJ2-3, with a weak D call TRBD2 (6 bases). The V gene's germline CDR1 is LGHNA and CDR2 YNFKEQ. The CDR3 runs to 13 residues. V dropped 3 bases and J dropped 5 bases, with 9 bases sitting between them.

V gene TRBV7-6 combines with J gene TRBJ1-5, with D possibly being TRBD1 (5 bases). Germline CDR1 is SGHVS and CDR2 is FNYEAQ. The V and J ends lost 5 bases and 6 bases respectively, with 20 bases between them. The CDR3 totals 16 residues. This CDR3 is CASSNPSAGLSQPQHF. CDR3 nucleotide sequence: TGTGCCAGCAGCAACCCCTCGGCAGGGTTAAGTCAGCCCCAGCATTTT.

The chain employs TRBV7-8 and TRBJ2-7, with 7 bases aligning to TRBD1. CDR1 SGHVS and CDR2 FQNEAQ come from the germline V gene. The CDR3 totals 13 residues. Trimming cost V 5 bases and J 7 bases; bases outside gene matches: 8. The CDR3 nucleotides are TGTGCCAGCAGCCTACTACGGGACAGTGAGCAGTACTTC. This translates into CASSLLRDSEQYF.